Listed below are T cell receptor beta chains from one sample, sequenced in a study of blood T cell repertoires in COVID-19. Repertoires were generated with immunoSEQ multiplex PCR, while TCRdb's copy carries only in-frame clones and drops some. The repertoire holds 200,000 to 300,000 clones, with around 90% as singletons. The source material was peripheral blood. Receptors originate from an older woman with active or convalescent COVID-19. Each CDR3 is given with its conserved first and last residue. The order of the fields is clone size, CDR3 length, J gene, V gene, D gene, CDR3 protein, CDR3 DNA. The D gene is left open where the match is weak. A row's size may be missing; if present it is once, few, many or a size class.

-,15,TRBJ1-4,TRBV5-1,-,CASSLEGRGFEKLFF,TGCGCCAGCAGCTTGGAAGGGAGGGGGTTTGAAAAACTGTTTTTT
-,14,TRBJ2-5,TRBV24-1,TRBD2,CATSKERGRETQYF,TGTGCCACCAGTAAAGAGCGGGGGAGGGAGACCCAGTACTTC
-,13,TRBJ1-6,TRBV2,-,CARDAGRGSPLHF,TGTGCCAGAGACGCAGGGAGGGGGTCACCCCTCCACTTT
-,14,TRBJ1-2,TRBV7-2,TRBD1,CASSSGQILGGYTF,TGTGCCAGCAGCTCGGGACAGATTTTGGGTGGCTACACCTTC
-,17,TRBJ2-1,TRBV6-2/TRBV6-3,TRBD2,CASSPTSGGAKYNEQFF,TGTGCCAGCAGTCCGACTAGCGGGGGGGCCAAGTACAATGAGCAGTTCTTC
-,14,TRBJ1-5,TRBV7-8,TRBD1,CASSLDGQGKPQHF,TGTGCCAGCAGCTTAGATGGACAGGGGAAGCCCCAGCATTTT
-,15,TRBJ1-2,TRBV25-1,-,CASSGPAYSGYGYTF,TGTGCCAGCAGTGGTCCAGCCTATAGCGGCTATGGCTACACCTTC
-,16,TRBJ2-3,TRBV5-1,TRBD1,CASSLAGQGASDTQYF,TGCGCCAGCAGCTTGGCTGGCCAGGGGGCATCAGATACGCAGTATTTT
-,13,TRBJ2-7,TRBV5-4,TRBD1,CASSFDRVYEQYF,TGTGCCAGCAGCTTTGACAGGGTCTACGAGCAGTACTTC
once,14,TRBJ2-4,TRBV6-5,-,CASGAWGLENIQYF,TGTGCCAGCGGCGCTTGGGGGCTTGAAAACATTCAGTACTTC
-,14,TRBJ1-1,TRBV6-4,-,CASSLEGSSTEAFF,TGTGCCAGCAGTTTGGAGGGTTCGAGCACTGAAGCTTTCTTT
-,13,TRBJ1-5,TRBV12-3/TRBV12-4,-,CASSPGGGQPQHF,TGTGCCAGCAGTCCCGGGGGGGGTCAGCCCCAGCATTTT
-,15,TRBJ1-1,TRBV7-2,-,CASSLEVARNTEAFF,TGTGCCAGCAGCTTAGAAGTGGCCAGGAACACTGAAGCTTTCTTT
-,15,TRBJ1-1,TRBV6-2/TRBV6-3,-,CASSARTGFRTEAFF,TGTGCCAGCAGTGCCCGAACAGGGTTCCGCACTGAAGCTTTCTTT
-,14,TRBJ1-1,TRBV5-4,-,CASSLNREATEAFF,TGTGCCAGCAGCTTGAACAGGGAAGCGACTGAAGCTTTCTTT
-,15,TRBJ1-4,TRBV10-3,TRBD1,CAISESGTGGEKLFF,TGTGCCATCAGTGAGTCAGGGACAGGCGGTGAAAAACTGTTTTTT
-,16,TRBJ2-1,TRBV6-5,-,CASSYGVGSSGNEQFF,TGTGCCAGCAGTTATGGCGTTGGCTCCTCGGGGAATGAGCAGTTCTTC
once,15,TRBJ2-1,TRBV3-1/TRBV3-2,TRBD2,CASSQTSGLYNEQFF,TGTGCCAGCAGCCAAACTAGCGGACTATACAATGAGCAGTTCTTC
-,15,TRBJ2-1,TRBV11-2,TRBD2,CASSLVMSSGGAQFF,TGTGCCAGCAGCTTAGTGATGAGTAGCGGGGGGGCACAGTTCTTC
-,14,TRBJ2-1,TRBV5-5,-,CASSLARGADEQFF,TGTGCCAGCAGCTTGGCCCGGGGGGCCGATGAGCAGTTCTTC
-,17,TRBJ1-2,TRBV7-6,-,CASSDGRTSRTNYGYTF,TGTGCCAGCAGCGACGGACGGACTTCCAGAACTAACTATGGCTACACCTTC
-,14,TRBJ2-5,TRBV5-4,-,CASSITQYSETQYF,TGTGCCAGCAGCATAACCCAGTATTCAGAGACCCAGTACTTC
-,13,TRBJ1-2,TRBV27,-,CASSFAENYGYTF,TGTGCCAGCAGTTTTGCGGAGAACTATGGCTACACCTTC
-,16,TRBJ1-4,TRBV18,TRBD1,CASSPATGTVSEKLFF,TGTGCCAGCTCACCGGCAACCGGGACAGTGAGTGAAAAACTGTTTTTT
few,17,TRBJ1-1,TRBV24-1,-,CATSLGRGGHSNTEAFF,TGTGCCACCAGTCTGGGCCGGGGGGGGCATTCTAACACTGAAGCTTTCTTT
-,16,TRBJ2-1,TRBV7-8,TRBD2,CASSFLLAGAFNEQFF,TGTGCCAGCAGCTTCCTTCTAGCGGGGGCCTTCAATGAGCAGTTCTTC